Presented here are 16 T cell receptor beta chains from one specimen sequenced in a study of shared clonotypes between healthy human individuals. Sequencing used immunoSEQ multiplex PCR; TCRdb keeps in-frame clones, though not all of them. This sample carries about 670,000 clones, less than 80% of them seen once, and the ten largest clones take around 1.8%. Material: memory CD4+ T cells sorted from blood. Subset described: CD45RA-negative fraction. Receptors were obtained from a woman aged 25-40 years in good health.

This clone has a handful of counts. This CDR3 reads CASRPQGRGGGYTF. The CDR3 region has the DNA TGTGCCAGCAGACCACAGGGCCGTGGGGGTGGCTACACCTTC. This chain connects TRBV27 to TRBJ1-2; possibly TRBD1 for D (6 bases). CDR3 length equals 14 residues. Germline V gene sequence: CDR1 MNHEY, CDR2 SMNVEV (reference sequence). The V end was cut by 6 bases, the J end by 7 bases, with 18 bases between.

This rearrangement joins TRBV7-8 to TRBJ2-1; D gene uncertain. The CDR3 is 15 residues long. Per the germline V gene, CDR1 is SGHVS and CDR2 is FQNEAQ. The ends were cut back, 3 bases at V and 0 bases at J, with 9 bases in the middle. CDR3 coding DNA: TGTGCCAGCAGCTTGTTGCCAGGCTCCTACAATGAGCAGTTCTTC. Protein: CASSLLPGSYNEQFF.

The DNA of the CDR3 is TGTGCCAGTAGTCCGCAGGGGGCAACCGGGGAGCTGTTTTTT. Translating gives CASSPQGATGELFF. The genes are TRBV19 and TRBJ2-2; 8 bases fit TRBD1. J gave up 5 bases and V 5 bases, and 4 bases lay outside the gene matches. This CDR3 is built from 14 residues. In germline, CDR1 is LNHDA, CDR2 SQIVND (reference sequence).

The chain is built from TRBV18 and TRBJ2-5; 10 bases match TRBD1. Trimming took 1 base from V and 2 from J; bases not matched to a gene: 4. The CDR3 loop spans 16 amino acids. CDR1 is KGHSH and CDR2 is LQKENI in the germline V gene. CDR3 loop: CASSPRGDRGQETQYF. CDR3 nucleotide sequence: TGTGCCAGCTCACCACGGGGGGACAGGGGACAAGAGACCCAGTACTTC.

V gene TRBV21-1 combines with J gene TRBJ1-3; the D call TRBD1 from the table was never checked on the DNA. TRBV21-1 is a known pseudogene. The CDR3 extends over 18 amino acids. This CDR3 is CASEPRDTPDLAGNTIYF. DNA for the CDR3: TGTGCCAGCGAGCCCCGGGACACCCCAGACTTGGCTGGAAACACCATATATTTT.

The chain is built from TRBV5-1 and TRBJ1-1; a weak D match, TRBD1 (6 bases). Per germline, CDR1 SGHRS and CDR2 YFSETQ. The V and J ends lost 3 bases and 5 bases respectively, with 23 bases between them. This CDR3 has 17 residues. CDR3 DNA sequence: TGCGCCAGCAGCTCGGATCGGACAGACTACACGGGGACTGAAGCTTTCTTT. Amino acids: CASSSDRTDYTGTEAFF.

This chain links TRBV4-1 with TRBJ2-4, with 12 bases lining up with TRBD2. Unmatched junction bases numbered 7, after V lost 1 base and J lost 9 bases. The germline V gene has CDR1 MGHRA and CDR2 YSYEKL. The CDR3 is made up of 16 amino acids. CDR3 region: CASSQGLAGDGAIQYF. In DNA form, the CDR3 reads TGCGCCAGCAGCCAAGGACTAGCGGGAGATGGGGCCATTCAGTACTTC.

This chain links TRBV7-2 with TRBJ1-1, with D maybe TRBD1 (5 bases). Germline V lookup: CDR1 SGHTA, CDR2 FQGNSA. With 5 bases removed from V and 2 bases from J, the gap between germline ends came to 12 bases. The CDR3 loop spans 14 amino acids. CDR3 loop: CASSVRQSNTEAFF. The CDR3 DNA is TGTGCCAGCAGCGTGAGACAGAGCAACACTGAAGCTTTCTTT.

The rearrangement joins TRBV4-2 to TRBJ1-6, with no clear D. The CDR3 length is 13 residues. The V and J ends lost 0 bases and 7 bases respectively, with 4 bases between them. CDR1 and CDR2 from the germline V gene are LGHNA and YNFKEQ. The chain's CDR3 is CASSQEANSPLHF. CDR3 DNA sequence: TGTGCCAGCAGCCAAGAGGCGAATTCACCCCTCCACTTT.

The rearrangement uses TRBV5-6 and TRBJ1-2; D is ambiguous. Germline V gives CDR1 SGHDT, CDR2 YYEEEE. The CDR3 covers 13 residues. V dropped 1 base and J dropped 8 bases, with 12 bases sitting between them. CDR3 nucleotide sequence: TGTGCCAGCAGCTTGCCCGCGTTCCGGGGCTACACCTTC. Translating gives CASSLPAFRGYTF. The complete variable domain, with remaining parts taken from reference TRBV5-6 and TRBJ1-2, reads DAGVTQSPTHLIKTRGQQVTLRCSPKSGHDTVSWYQQALGQGPQFIFQYYEEEERQRGNFPDRFSGHQFPNYSSELNVNALLLGDSALYLCASSLPAFRGYTFGSGTRLTVV.

This clone was observed once. J is TRBJ1-1 and V is TRBV18; TRBD1 aligns across 7 bases. This CDR3 comprises 16 residues. In germline, CDR1 is KGHSH, CDR2 LQKENI. J gave up 1 base and V 3 bases, and 8 bases lay outside the gene matches. CDR3 DNA sequence: TGTGCCAGCTCACCCATGAACAGGGGTGCGAACACTGAAGCTTTCTTT. Amino acids: CASSPMNRGANTEAFF.

This clone was counted a single time. This chain links TRBV14 with TRBJ1-1; D perhaps matches TRBD1 (6 bases). The germline gives CDR1 SGHDN, CDR2 FVKESK. CDR3 length: 15 amino acids. Deletions cut 2 bases from V and 1 base from J, with 11 bases between. DNA for the CDR3: TGTGCCAGCAGCCAACTGGCGGACAGGAACACTGAAGCTTTCTTT. This encodes CASSQLADRNTEAFF.

CDR3 sequence (DNA): TGTGCCAGCAGCATGTGGACAGAGGAGACCCAGTACTTC. Translating it yields CASSMWTEETQYF. The V call is TRBV5-5, the J call TRBJ2-5, with D possibly being TRBD1 (6 bases). Germline V gives CDR1 SGHKS, CDR2 YYEKEE (reference sequence). The CDR3 is made up of 13 amino acids. Trimming cost V 4 bases and J 5 bases, with 12 bases left between them.

The chain is built from TRBV5-5 and TRBJ1-2; no reliable D call. The germline CDR1 and CDR2 sequences are SGHKS and YYEKEE (reference sequence). V was clipped by 6 bases and J by 3 bases, with 9 bases between them. The CDR3 sequence is 12 residues long. This chain's CDR3 is CASNLGYYGYTF. CDR3 sequence (DNA): TGTGCCAGCAATCTGGGGTACTATGGCTACACCTTC. Looking up the rest from reference TRBV5-5 and TRBJ1-2 gives the full variable domain: DAGVTQSPTHLIKTRGQQVTLRCSPISGHKSVSWYQQVLGQGPQFIFQYYEKEERGRGNFPDRFSARQFPNYSSELNVNALLLGDSALYLCASNLGYYGYTFGSGTRLTVV.

The chain couples TRBV10-3 to TRBJ2-1; D gene ambiguous. The germline V gene encodes CDR1 ENHRY and CDR2 SYGVKD. V was cut by 2 bases and J by 9 bases, with 8 bases left in between. This CDR3 has 12 residues. CDR3 loop: CAISEGQPEQFF. CDR3 DNA sequence: TGTGCCATCAGTGAGGGCCAGCCTGAGCAGTTCTTC.

As for this clone: Additional DNA sequences in this sample encode the identical CDR3. The J gene is TRBJ1-5, the V gene TRBV29-1; possible D gene TRBD1, 5 bases. V gave up 4 bases and J gave up 4 bases, with 14 bases separating them. This CDR3 region has 14 residues. Per the germline V gene, CDR1 is SQVTM and CDR2 is ANQGSEA. The CDR3 nucleotides are TGCAGCGTTGCGCTTGGTGGGGGTAATCAGCCCCAGCATTTT. Translation gives CSVALGGGNQPQHF.